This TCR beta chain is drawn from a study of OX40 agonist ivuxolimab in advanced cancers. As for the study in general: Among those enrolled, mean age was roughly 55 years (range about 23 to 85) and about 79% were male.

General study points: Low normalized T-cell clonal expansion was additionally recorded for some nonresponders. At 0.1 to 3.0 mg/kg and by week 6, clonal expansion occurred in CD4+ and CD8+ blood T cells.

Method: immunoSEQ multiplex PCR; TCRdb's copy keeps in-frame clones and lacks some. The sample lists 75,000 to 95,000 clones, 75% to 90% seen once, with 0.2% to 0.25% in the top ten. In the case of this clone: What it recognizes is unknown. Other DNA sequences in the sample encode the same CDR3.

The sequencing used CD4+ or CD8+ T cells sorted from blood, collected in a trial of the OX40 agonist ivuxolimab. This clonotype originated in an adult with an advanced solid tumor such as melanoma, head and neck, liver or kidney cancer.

The CDR3 nucleotides read TGCGCCAGCAGCTTGGGCCAGGGTTTGGAGACCCAGTACTTC. Translated, it gives CASSLGQGLETQYF. The chain carries TRBV5-1 and TRBJ2-5; maybe TRBD1 (5 bases). Germline values: CDR1 SGHRS, CDR2 YFSETQ. Trimming stripped 0 bases from V and 5 bases from J, with 11 bases between. The CDR3 covers 14 residues.